This TCR beta chain was profiled in a study of shared clonotypes between healthy human individuals. Study summary: The study used three CD4 naive, three CD4 memory, two CD8 naive and one CD8 memory plate per donor.

This CDR3 region has 16 residues. V lost 1 base and J lost 0; bases outside the gene matches: 5. In germline, CDR1 is LNHNV, CDR2 YYDKDF (reference sequence). Sequencing used immunoSEQ multiplex PCR; TCRdb keeps in-frame clones, though not all of them. The sample shows 100,000 to 120,000 clones, about 63% of them seen only once. The sample comprised memory CD8+ T cells sorted from blood. The subset is: CD45RO+ cells pooled with CCR7-negative TemRA cells. This sequence was found in a woman aged 30 to 39 in good health. The genes are TRBV15 and TRBJ2-5; TRBD2 aligns across 7 bases. CDR3 nucleotide sequence: TGTGCCACCAGCAGAGCCCTAGCGGCACACCAAGAGACCCAGTACTTC. Translation gives CATSRALAAHQETQYF.